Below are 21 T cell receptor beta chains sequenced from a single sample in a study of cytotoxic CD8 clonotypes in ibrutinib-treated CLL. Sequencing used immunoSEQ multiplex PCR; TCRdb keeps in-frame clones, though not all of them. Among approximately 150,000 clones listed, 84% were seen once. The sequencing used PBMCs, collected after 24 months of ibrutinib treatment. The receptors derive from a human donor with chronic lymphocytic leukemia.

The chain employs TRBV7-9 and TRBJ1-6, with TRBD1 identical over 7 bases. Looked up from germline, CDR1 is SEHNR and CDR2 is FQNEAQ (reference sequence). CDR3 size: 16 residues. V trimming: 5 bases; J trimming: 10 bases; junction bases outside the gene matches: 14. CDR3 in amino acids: CASSDLHRGVGSPLHF. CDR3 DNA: TGTGCCAGCAGCGACCTCCACAGGGGCGTTGGGTCACCCCTCCACTTT.

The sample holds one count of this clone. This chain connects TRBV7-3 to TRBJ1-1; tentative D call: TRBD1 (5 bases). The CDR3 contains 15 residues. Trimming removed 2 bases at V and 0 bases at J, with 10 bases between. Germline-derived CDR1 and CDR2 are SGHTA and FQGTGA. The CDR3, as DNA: TGTGCCAGCAGCTTATCCCAGGGATTGAACACTGAAGCTTTCTTT. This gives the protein CASSLSQGLNTEAFF.

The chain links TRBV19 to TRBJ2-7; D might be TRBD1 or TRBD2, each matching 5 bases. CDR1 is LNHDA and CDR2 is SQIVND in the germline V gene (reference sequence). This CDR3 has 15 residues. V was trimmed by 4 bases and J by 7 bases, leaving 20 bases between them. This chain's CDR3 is CASSRGGTASREQYF. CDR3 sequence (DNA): TGTGCCAGTAGTAGGGGTGGGACGGCCTCGCGAGAGCAGTACTTC.

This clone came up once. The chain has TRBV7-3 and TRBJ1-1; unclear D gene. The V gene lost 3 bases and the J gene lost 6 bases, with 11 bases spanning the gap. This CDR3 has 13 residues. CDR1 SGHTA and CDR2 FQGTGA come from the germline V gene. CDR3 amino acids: CASSFSRTAEAFF. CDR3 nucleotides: TGTGCCAGCAGCTTCAGTCGAACCGCTGAAGCTTTCTTT.

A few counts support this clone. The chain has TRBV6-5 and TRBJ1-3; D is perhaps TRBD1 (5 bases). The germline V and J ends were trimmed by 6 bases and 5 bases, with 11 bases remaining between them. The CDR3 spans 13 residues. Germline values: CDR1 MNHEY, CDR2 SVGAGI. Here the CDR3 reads CASRGEGRNTIYF. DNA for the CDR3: TGTGCCAGCAGGGGAGAGGGGAGAAACACCATATATTTT.

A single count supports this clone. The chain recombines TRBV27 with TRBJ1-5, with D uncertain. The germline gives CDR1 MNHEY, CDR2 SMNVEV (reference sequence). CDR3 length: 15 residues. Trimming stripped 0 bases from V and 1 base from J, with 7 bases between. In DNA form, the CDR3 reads TGTGCCAGCAGTTTATCTGGCAGAAGCAATCAGCCCCAGCATTTT. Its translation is CASSLSGRSNQPQHF.

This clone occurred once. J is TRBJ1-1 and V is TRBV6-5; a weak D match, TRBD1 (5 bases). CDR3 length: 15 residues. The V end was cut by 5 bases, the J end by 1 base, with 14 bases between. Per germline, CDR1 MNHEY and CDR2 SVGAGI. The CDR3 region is CASSGTKPENTEAFF. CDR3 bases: TGTGCCAGCAGTGGGACTAAACCAGAGAACACTGAAGCTTTCTTT.

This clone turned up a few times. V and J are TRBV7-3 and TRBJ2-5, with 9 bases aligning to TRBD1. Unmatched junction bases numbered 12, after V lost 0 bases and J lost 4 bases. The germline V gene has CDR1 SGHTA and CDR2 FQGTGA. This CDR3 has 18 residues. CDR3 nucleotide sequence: TGTGCCAGCAGCTTAACAGGGACAGGGATTTTTTATCGAGAGACCCAGTACTTC. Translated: CASSLTGTGIFYRETQYF.

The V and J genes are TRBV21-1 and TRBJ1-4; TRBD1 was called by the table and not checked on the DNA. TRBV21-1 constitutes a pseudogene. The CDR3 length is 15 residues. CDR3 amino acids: CASSKEPGGFEKLFF. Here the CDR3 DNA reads TGTGCCAGCAGCAAAGAGCCAGGGGGGTTTGAAAAACTGTTTTTT.

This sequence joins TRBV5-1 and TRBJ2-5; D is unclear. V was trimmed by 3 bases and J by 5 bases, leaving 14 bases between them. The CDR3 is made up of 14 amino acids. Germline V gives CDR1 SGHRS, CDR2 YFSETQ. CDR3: CASSSTRMQETQYF. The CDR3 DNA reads TGCGCCAGCAGCTCTACCCGTATGCAGGAGACCCAGTACTTC.

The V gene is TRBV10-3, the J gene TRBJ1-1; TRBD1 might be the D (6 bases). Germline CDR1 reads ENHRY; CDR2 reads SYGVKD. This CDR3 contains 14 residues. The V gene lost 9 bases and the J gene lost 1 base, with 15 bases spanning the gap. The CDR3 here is CAISLGQENTEAFF. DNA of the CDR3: TGTGCCATTAGCCTGGGACAAGAGAACACTGAAGCTTTCTTT.

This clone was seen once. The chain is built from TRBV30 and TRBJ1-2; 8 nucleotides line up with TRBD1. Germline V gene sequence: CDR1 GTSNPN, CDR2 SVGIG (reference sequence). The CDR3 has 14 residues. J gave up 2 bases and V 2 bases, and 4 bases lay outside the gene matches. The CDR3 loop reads CAWSRQGNNYGYTF. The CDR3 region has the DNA TGTGCCTGGAGTCGACAGGGGAACAACTATGGCTACACCTTC.

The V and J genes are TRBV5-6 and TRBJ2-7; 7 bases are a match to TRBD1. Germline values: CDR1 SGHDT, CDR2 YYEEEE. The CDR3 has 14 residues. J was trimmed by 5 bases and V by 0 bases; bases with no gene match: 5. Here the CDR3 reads CASSLDEGADEQYF. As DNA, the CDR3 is TGTGCCAGCAGCTTGGATGAGGGGGCGGACGAGCAGTACTTC.

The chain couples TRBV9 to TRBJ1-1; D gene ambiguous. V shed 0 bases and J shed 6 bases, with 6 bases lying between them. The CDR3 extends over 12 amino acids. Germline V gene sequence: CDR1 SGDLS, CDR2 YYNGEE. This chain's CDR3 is CASSVDGAEAFF. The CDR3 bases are TGTGCCAGCAGCGTAGATGGGGCTGAAGCTTTCTTT.

As DNA, the CDR3 is TGTGCCAGCAGCTTAGCGTGGCTAGCGGGGGGGCAAGATACGCAGTATTTT. As protein: CASSLAWLAGGQDTQYF. V is TRBV7-9 and J is TRBJ2-3; 12 nucleotides agree with TRBD2. V was clipped by 0 bases and J by 5 bases; unmatched bases: 6. The CDR3 is 17 amino acids. Germline values: CDR1 SEHNR, CDR2 FQNEAQ (reference sequence).

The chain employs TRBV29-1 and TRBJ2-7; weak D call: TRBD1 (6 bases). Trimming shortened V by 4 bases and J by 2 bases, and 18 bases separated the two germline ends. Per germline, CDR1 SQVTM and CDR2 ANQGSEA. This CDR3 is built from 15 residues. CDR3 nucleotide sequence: TGCAGCGTTGGATGGGGACACTACAGGACCTACGAGCAGTACTTC. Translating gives CSVGWGHYRTYEQYF.

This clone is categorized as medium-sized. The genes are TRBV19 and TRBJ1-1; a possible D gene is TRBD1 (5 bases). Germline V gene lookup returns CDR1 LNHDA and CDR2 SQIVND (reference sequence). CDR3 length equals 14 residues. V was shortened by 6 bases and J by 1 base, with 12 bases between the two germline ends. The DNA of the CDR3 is TGTGCCAGTAGGTATTCGGGGACGAACACTGAAGCTTTCTTT. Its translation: CASRYSGTNTEAFF.

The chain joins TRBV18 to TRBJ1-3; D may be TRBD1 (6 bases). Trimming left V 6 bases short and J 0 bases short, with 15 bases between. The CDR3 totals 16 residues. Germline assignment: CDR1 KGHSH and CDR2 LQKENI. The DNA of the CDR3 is TGTGCCAGCTCCACGGACAGACCTGGCTCTGGAAACACCATATATTTT. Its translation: CASSTDRPGSGNTIYF.

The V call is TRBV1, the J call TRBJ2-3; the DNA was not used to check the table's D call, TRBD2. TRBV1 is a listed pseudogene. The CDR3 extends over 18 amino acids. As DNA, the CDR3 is TGCACCAGCGGGTCACCCCTACTACTAGCGGGAGCGGCAGATACGCAGTATTTT. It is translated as CTSGSPLLLAGAADTQYF.

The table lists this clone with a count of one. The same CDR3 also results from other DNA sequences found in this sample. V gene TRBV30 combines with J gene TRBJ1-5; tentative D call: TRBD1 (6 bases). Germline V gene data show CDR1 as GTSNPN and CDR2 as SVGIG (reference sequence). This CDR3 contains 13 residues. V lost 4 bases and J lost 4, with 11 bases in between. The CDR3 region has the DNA TGTGCCTGGAACAGGGAGCTAAATCAGCCCCAGCATTTT. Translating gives CAWNRELNQPQHF.

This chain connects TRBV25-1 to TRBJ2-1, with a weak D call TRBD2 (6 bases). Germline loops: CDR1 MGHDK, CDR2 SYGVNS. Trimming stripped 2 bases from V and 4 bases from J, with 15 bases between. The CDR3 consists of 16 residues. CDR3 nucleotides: TGTGCCAGCAGTGAACCCCTAGCGCACCTGTACAATGAGCAGTTCTTC. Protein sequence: CASSEPLAHLYNEQFF.